This T cell receptor beta chain was recorded in a study of molecular identifiers for immune sequencing clone quantification. Study-level findings and limits: Spiked-in Jurkat TCR RNA corresponding to one cell was reported as detectable against roughly 1 million naive cells. Shared barcodes on identical TCR molecules could underestimate the sizes of highly expanded clones.

TCRdb redid the calling of the PCR reads with MiXCR, one entry per CDR3 protein. The table lists around 40,000 distinct CDR3 sequences, about a fifth of them singletons, with approximately 1% in the top ten. Naive CD8 T cells were picked out by sorting for CD8+CD4-CCR7+CD45RA+. This clonotype was seen repeatedly, ten times or more. Its antigen is undetermined. Trimming cost V 4 bases and J 2 bases; bases outside gene matches: 9. Germline V lookup: CDR1 PRHDT, CDR2 FYEKMQ (reference sequence). CDR3 length: 16 residues. Sequenced: naive CD8+ T cells from blood, with Jurkat cell RNA spiked in. This sample's subset: FACS-sorted CD8+CD4-CCR7+CD45RA+ naive T cells. The receptor's source is a human donor in good health. Some libraries in this study had Jurkat cell RNA spiked in. This chain links TRBV13 with TRBJ2-3, with 7 bases that match TRBD1. CDR3 DNA: TGTGCCAGCAGCTCACGGGTGACAGGGCACACAGATACGCAGTATTTT. Protein product: CASSSRVTGHTDTQYF.